Following are 32 T cell receptor beta chains from one sample sequenced in a study of T cells after yellow fever vaccination. TCRdb reanalysed the 5' RACE reads using MiXCR and keeps one entry per CDR3 protein. The sample has 170,000 or so distinct CDR3 sequences, approximately 9.7% seen once. The sample was CD8+ T cells sorted from PBMCs, taken 45 days after the yellow fever booster vaccination. The receptors stem from a man between 18 and 29 years old who received the YFV17D yellow fever vaccine.

This clonotype showed up many times. V and J are TRBV4-1 and TRBJ2-1; the D gene is possibly TRBD1 (6 bases). Germline V gene data show CDR1 as MGHRA and CDR2 as YSYEKL. The germline V and J ends were trimmed by 0 bases and 7 bases, with 16 bases remaining between them. The CDR3 loop spans 16 amino acids. This chain's CDR3 is CASSQERGQKGNEQFF. CDR3 DNA: TGCGCCAGCAGCCAAGAAAGAGGACAGAAGGGAAATGAGCAGTTCTTC.

This clonotype was seen at least ten times. The chain recombines TRBV21-1 with TRBJ2-7. TRBV21-1 is a recognized pseudogene. The CDR3 spans 9 residues. CDR3: CASRNGQYV. As DNA, the CDR3 is TGTGCCAGCAGGAACGGGCAGTACGTC.

The genes are TRBV19 and TRBJ2-7; 9 bases map to TRBD2. In germline, CDR1 is LNHDA, CDR2 SQIVND (reference sequence). This CDR3 spans 15 amino acids. The trim removed 10 bases at V and 4 bases at J, leaving 14 bases unmatched. As DNA, the CDR3 is TGTGCCACCGGGGCTGGCGGGGGGGCCGGGTACGAGCAGTACTTC. Translation gives CATGAGGGAGYEQYF.

The rearrangement uses TRBV5-1 and TRBJ2-7; possible D gene TRBD2, 5 bases. The length of the CDR3 is 11 residues. Trimming took off 2 bases at V and 7 bases at J, with 7 bases between the two ends. Germline assignment: CDR1 SGHRS and CDR2 YFSETQ. The CDR3 protein is CASSFSGEQYF. As DNA, the CDR3 is TGCGCCAGCAGCTTCTCGGGGGAGCAGTACTTC.

The chain uses TRBV27 and TRBJ1-1, with D unclear. CDR1 and CDR2 from the germline V gene are MNHEY and SMNVEV (reference sequence). The CDR3 totals 14 residues. Trimming left V 3 bases short and J 4 bases short, with 12 bases between. CDR3 sequence (DNA): TGTGCCAGCAGTTTGTCAGCAGGAAGCACTGAAGCTTTCTTT. Translated: CASSLSAGSTEAFF.

J is TRBJ2-3 and V is TRBV7-9, with 8 bases identical to TRBD1. Germline values: CDR1 SEHNR, CDR2 FQNEAQ (reference sequence). V was pared by 5 bases and J by 3 bases, with 7 bases of the junction left unmatched. This CDR3 region has 15 residues. The CDR3 DNA reads as TGTGCCAGCAGCCAACAGACAGGGGTGACAGATACGCAGTATTTT. Its protein product is CASSQQTGVTDTQYF.

This clonotype was counted ten times or more. The CDR3 loop is CASSPRNSLGLAGKETQYF. CDR3 coding DNA: TGTGCCAGCAGCCCCCGGAACTCTCTCGGACTAGCGGGGAAAGAGACCCAGTACTTC. This chain connects TRBV7-9 to TRBJ2-5; 12 bases fit TRBD2. The V and J ends lost 5 bases and 3 bases, in that order; junction bases with no gene match: 16. This CDR3 comprises 19 residues. CDR1 and CDR2 from the germline V gene are SEHNR and FQNEAQ (reference sequence).

The chain is built from TRBV6-5 and TRBJ1-1, with D perhaps TRBD1 (5 bases). Germline lookup yields CDR1 MNHEY and CDR2 SVGAGI. The CDR3 totals 14 residues. Trimming cost V 8 bases and J 4 bases, with 17 bases left between them. DNA for the CDR3: TGTGCCAGCCTACCCAGGGACGGGCTCACTGAAGCTTTCTTT. Translated, it gives CASLPRDGLTEAFF.

This clonotype was detected ten times or more. The V call is TRBV15, the J call TRBJ2-3; TRBD1 matches 8 bases. Germline lookup yields CDR1 LNHNV and CDR2 YYDKDF (reference sequence). The CDR3 covers 14 residues. After removal of 5 bases from V and 6 bases from J, the junction contained 7 bases not matched to a gene. The CDR3 loop is CATSSGQGSDTQYF. The CDR3 DNA follows: TGTGCCACCAGCTCCGGACAGGGTTCCGATACGCAGTATTTT.

This clonotype was found a few times. This sequence joins TRBV7-6 and TRBJ1-2, with TRBD1 identical over 7 bases. Germline loops: CDR1 SGHVS, CDR2 FNYEAQ. This CDR3 comprises 14 residues. J lost 7 bases, V lost 5 bases, and 10 bases had no gene match. The CDR3 protein is CASSELTGEGGYTF. CDR3 bases: TGTGCCAGCAGCGAACTTACAGGGGAGGGTGGCTACACCTTC.

The gene calls are TRBV25-1 and TRBJ1-5, with D possibly TRBD1 on 6 matching bases. V gave up 4 bases and J gave up 7 bases, with 11 bases separating them. The length of the CDR3 is 13 residues. Per the germline V gene, CDR1 is MGHDK and CDR2 is SYGVNS. CDR3 sequence: CASSAQGHQPQHF. CDR3 nucleotide sequence: TGTGCCAGCAGTGCGCAGGGGCACCAGCCCCAGCATTTT.

The V and J genes are TRBV10-3 and TRBJ2-7, with 11 bases aligning to TRBD1. Germline V CDR1 and CDR2: ENHRY, SYGVKD. Unmatched junction bases numbered 3, after V lost 8 bases and J lost 6 bases. The length of the CDR3 is 12 residues. The CDR3 nucleotides are TGTGCCATCGGGGGACAGGGGGTCGAGCAGTACTTC. Translating gives CAIGGQGVEQYF.

This clonotype was found many times. The genes are TRBV4-3 and TRBJ2-1; D may match TRBD1 or TRBD2 (5 bases each). The CDR3 extends over 18 amino acids. From germline, CDR1 is LGHNA and CDR2 YSLEER. Trimming removed 4 bases at V and 5 bases at J, with 24 bases between. The CDR3 region has the DNA TGCGCCAGCAGCCGAGTTTTTTCGGGGACCCGTCAGGACAATGAGCAGTTCTTC. Amino acid sequence: CASSRVFSGTRQDNEQFF.

A few counts support this clonotype. This rearrangement joins TRBV11-2 to TRBJ2-5; 9 nucleotides match TRBD2. V was clipped by 5 bases and J by 3 bases; unmatched bases: 10. Germline V gene sequence: CDR1 SGHAT, CDR2 FQNNGV. The CDR3 covers 16 residues. DNA for the CDR3: TGTGCCAGCAGCCCAGGCGGTGCGGGGGGGAAAGAGACCCAGTACTTC. Residues: CASSPGGAGGKETQYF.

This clonotype was seen repeatedly, ten times or more. The CDR3 protein is CASSVQGENTEAFF. The CDR3 DNA reads TGTGCCAGCAGTGTACAGGGGGAGAACACTGAAGCTTTCTTT. The J gene is TRBJ1-1, the V gene TRBV2, with 8 bases that match TRBD1. CDR1 SNHLY and CDR2 FYNNEI come from the germline V gene. This CDR3 region has 14 residues. V gave up 4 bases and J gave up 1 base; unmatched junction bases: 2.

There are a few counts of this clonotype. This rearrangement joins TRBV19 to TRBJ2-1; 7 bases are shared with TRBD1. The germline V gene has CDR1 LNHDA and CDR2 SQIVND (reference sequence). V lost 4 bases to trimming and J lost 2 bases; unmatched junction nucleotides: 5. The CDR3 loop spans 15 amino acids. This chain's CDR3 is CASSTTGLPYNEQFF. CDR3 nucleotides: TGTGCCAGTAGTACGACAGGGCTTCCCTACAATGAGCAGTTCTTC.

This clonotype was counted between two and nine times. J is TRBJ2-1 and V is TRBV30; no definite D call. This CDR3 is built from 11 residues. The germline V gene has CDR1 GTSNPN and CDR2 SVGIG (reference sequence). Trimming took 3 bases from V and 4 from J, leaving 4 bases between them. The CDR3 sequence is CAWRDYNEQFF. CDR3 coding DNA: TGTGCCTGGAGAGATTACAATGAGCAGTTCTTC.

In this sample, this clonotype turned up a few times. This chain joins TRBV7-9 and TRBJ2-5, with 10 bases fitting TRBD1. V lost 5 bases and J lost 1; bases outside the gene matches: 7. This CDR3 comprises 16 residues. Germline V gene data show CDR1 as SEHNR and CDR2 as FQNEAQ (reference sequence). The CDR3 spells CASSLIGQGGQETQYF. As DNA, the CDR3 is TGTGCCAGCAGCCTAATAGGACAGGGGGGCCAAGAGACCCAGTACTTC.

This clonotype was recorded at least ten times. V and J are TRBV29-1 and TRBJ2-2, with a weak D call TRBD2 (5 bases). The germline V gene encodes CDR1 SQVTM and CDR2 ANQGSEA. CDR3 length: 14 amino acids. V dropped 5 bases and J dropped 1 base, with 11 bases sitting between them. The CDR3 DNA sequence: TGCAGCGTTCGGGGTAGGGTGAACACCGGGGAGCTGTTTTTT. This encodes CSVRGRVNTGELFF.

This clonotype was observed many times. The chain employs TRBV12-3 or TRBV12-4 and TRBJ2-3, with D unresolved. The V gene lost 6 bases and the J gene lost 2 bases, with 12 bases spanning the gap. CDR3 length equals 14 residues. CDR3 in DNA: TGTGCCAGCAGACCTCTAGAGTCCACAGATACGCAGTATTTT. Amino acids: CASRPLESTDTQYF.

This clonotype turned up a few times. This chain uses TRBV6-5 with TRBJ2-2, with TRBD1 matching over 8 bases. Germline values: CDR1 MNHEY, CDR2 SVGAGI. The V segment lost 6 bases and the J segment 1 base; nucleotides outside the gene matches: 1. The CDR3 consists of 14 residues. The CDR3 protein is CASRGTGNTGELFF. For the CDR3, the DNA is TGTGCCAGCAGAGGGACAGGGAACACCGGGGAGCTGTTTTTT.

This clonotype appeared many times. V gene TRBV11-2 combines with J gene TRBJ2-3; 11 bases line up with TRBD2. This CDR3 region has 19 residues. J gave up 7 bases and V 6 bases, and 21 bases lay outside the gene matches. Germline V gene sequence: CDR1 SGHAT, CDR2 FQNNGV. The CDR3 region is CASSEYPAISGGAINTQYF. CDR3 DNA: TGTGCCAGCAGTGAGTACCCCGCAATTAGCGGGGGGGCCATAAATACGCAGTATTTT.

This clonotype was found a few times. The rearrangement uses TRBV7-9 and TRBJ2-4; possible D gene TRBD1, 6 bases. The CDR3 loop spans 16 amino acids. The V end lost 6 bases, the J end lost 0 bases, and 15 bases lay between the germline ends. CDR1 is SEHNR and CDR2 is FQNEAQ in the germline V gene (reference sequence). The CDR3: CASRQKGVLAKNIQYF. The CDR3 DNA follows: TGTGCCAGCAGACAGAAGGGGGTTCTAGCCAAAAACATTCAGTACTTC.

This clonotype was seen more than once but under ten times. The J gene is TRBJ1-1, the V gene TRBV28; possible D gene TRBD1, 5 bases. This CDR3 region has 15 residues. Germline CDR1 reads MDHEN; CDR2 reads SYDVKM. The V gene lost 4 bases and the J gene lost 0 bases, with 12 bases spanning the gap. Here the CDR3 reads CASSSTVDMNTEAFF. The CDR3 bases are TGTGCCAGCAGTTCGACAGTGGACATGAACACTGAAGCTTTCTTT.

The chain joins TRBV18 to TRBJ2-4; D gene ambiguous. The CDR3 extends over 12 amino acids. Germline values: CDR1 KGHSH, CDR2 LQKENI. Trimming took off 6 bases at V and 4 bases at J, with 7 bases between the two ends. Here the CDR3 DNA reads TGTGCCAGCTCGGAAGGAAAAAACATTCAGTACTTC. Amino acids: CASSEGKNIQYF.

The J gene is TRBJ2-7, the V gene TRBV4-1; TRBD1 might be the D (6 bases). CDR1 MGHRA and CDR2 YSYEKL come from the germline V gene. The CDR3 totals 15 residues. V gave up 6 bases and J gave up 3 bases, with 18 bases separating them. The CDR3 coding sequence is TGCGCCAGCAGTACGTTACCTGACAGGAACTACGAGCAGTACTTC. It yields the protein CASSTLPDRNYEQYF.

The chain has TRBV12-3 or TRBV12-4 and TRBJ1-2; possible D gene TRBD1, 5 bases. V was clipped by 1 base and J by 5 bases, with 17 bases between them. CDR3 size: 16 residues. This chain's CDR3 is CASSLGPLGQGYGYTF. Here the CDR3 DNA reads TGTGCCAGCAGTTTAGGACCGTTGGGGCAGGGTTATGGCTACACCTTC.

This clonotype came up a few times. The chain links TRBV5-6 to TRBJ2-7; D might be TRBD2 (6 bases). This CDR3 spans 14 amino acids. V lost 4 bases and J 2 bases, leaving 13 bases between the germline ends. CDR1 is SGHDT and CDR2 is YYEEEE in the germline V gene. DNA of the CDR3: TGTGCCAGCAGCGTCGGACTAAAACCCTACGAGCAGTACGTC. Its protein product is CASSVGLKPYEQYV.

This clonotype has a count of ten or more. The V call is TRBV6-6, the J call TRBJ2-7; D call uncertain. Germline V gene lookup returns CDR1 MNHNY and CDR2 SVGAGI (reference sequence). V lost 4 bases and J lost 8, with 15 bases in between. This CDR3 is built from 13 residues. The CDR3 DNA sequence: TGTGCCAGCAGTTCAGGTGGTGTCCCGAAGCAGTACGTC. Encoded protein: CASSSGGVPKQYV.

There are a few counts of this clonotype. The chain links TRBV11-2 to TRBJ2-4; maybe TRBD1 (5 bases). The CDR3 is made up of 13 amino acids. V was cut by 2 bases and J by 9 bases, with 11 bases left in between. Germline CDR1 and CDR2: SGHAT and FQNNGV. The CDR3 sequence: CASSLSGRGIQYF. The DNA for the CDR3 is TGTGCCAGCAGCTTATCAGGAAGGGGCATTCAGTACTTC.

This clonotype was picked up a small number of times. The gene calls are TRBV6-5 and TRBJ2-1; TRBD1 agrees at 8 bases. The CDR3 covers 13 residues. CDR1 and CDR2 (germline): MNHEY, SVGAGI. V shed 8 bases and J 3 bases; nucleotides not matched to a gene: 3. Here the CDR3 reads CASRTGHYNEQFF. Here the CDR3 DNA reads TGTGCCAGCCGGACAGGGCACTACAATGAGCAGTTCTTC.

This clonotype was seen only a few times. The rearrangement links TRBV4-2 to TRBJ1-2; no clear D gene. The V and J ends lost 0 bases and 6 bases respectively, with 14 bases between them. The length of the CDR3 is 15 residues. From germline, CDR1 is LGHNA and CDR2 YNFKEQ. CDR3 coding DNA: TGTGCCAGCAGCCAAGATTGGACGGCGGAGAATGGCTACACCTTC. Its translation: CASSQDWTAENGYTF.